This record concerns one TCR beta chain sequence. Its antigen is unidentified. Stated time point: week 5, during vaccination. The content of each vaccine dose was 300 ug of mutant IDH1 20-mer peptide, and topical imiquimod accompanied it. V gave up 2 bases and J gave up 1 base, with 9 bases separating them. This CDR3 has 14 amino acids. CDR1 KGHSH and CDR2 LQKENI come from the germline V gene. Sequenced by immunoSEQ multiplex PCR; TCRdb stores in-frame clones only, minus some. The sample holds some 33,000 clones, over 50% seen once. This sample was taken from a study of a mutant IDH1 vaccine in newly diagnosed glioma. In the study overall: Patients were started on vaccination 4-6 weeks after radiotherapy alone, or with temozolomide cycles. It was radiotherapy, temozolomide, or both that patients received previously, with most receiving both.

Whole-study findings and limits: Top peripheral T cell clonotype shifts appeared unrelated to pseudoprogression. Immune responses induced by vaccination arose in 93.3% of the patients.

The gene calls are TRBV18 and TRBJ2-7, with D maybe TRBD1 (5 bases). This TCR was recovered from a woman aged 18 to 35 with glioma. The source was PBMCs, collected from a glioma patient whose treatment included an IDH1 peptide vaccine. CDR3 protein: CASSPKDTSYEQYF. CDR3 DNA: TGTGCCAGCTCACCAAAGGACACGTCCTACGAGCAGTACTTC.